This T cell receptor (beta chain) was identified during a study of radiation and T cells in renal cell carcinoma. Study-wide background: Nephrectomy followed 15 Gy stereotactic body radiation by 4 weeks. Study-wide results and limits: Pretreatment tumor biopsies were lacking, so baseline clonotypes are unknown. From baseline, blood top tumor clonotypes peaked at 2 weeks post-radiation.

Time point denoted: baseline pretreatment blood. The treatment was: 15 Gy SBRT to primary tumor, nephrectomy 4 weeks later. Blood was sampled at baseline, 2 weeks and 4 weeks after SBRT. Comment on this clone: Its matching antigen is unknown.

TCRdb's copy holds only in-frame clones and misses some; the assay was immunoSEQ multiplex PCR. The sample contains 45,000 to 65,000 clones, about three quarters of which appear only once. The material was blood, obtained from a patient whose treatment included radiotherapy and nephrectomy. The sequence was obtained from a man in his 60s with renal cell carcinoma.

The CDR3, as DNA: TGTGCCTGGAGCGACGGAACCGGGGAGCTGTTTTTT. The encoded protein is CAWSDGTGELFF. The V gene is TRBV30, the J gene TRBJ2-2; no definite D call. Germline CDR1 reads GTSNPN; CDR2 reads SVGIG (reference sequence). This CDR3 has 12 amino acids. V was shortened by 3 bases and J by 5 bases, with 7 bases between the two germline ends.